This record looks at one T cell receptor beta chain sequence and its context. Antigen: not known. The data were taken from a study of response to subunit inactivated influenza vaccine. Findings and caveats of the study: That few new T cells are recruited by each seasonal influenza vaccination was the authors' suggestion.

The CDR3 consists of 13 residues. Trimming took 6 bases from V and 3 from J, leaving 12 bases between them. From germline, CDR1 is DFQATT and CDR2 SNEGSKA (reference sequence). TCRdb recomputed calls from the RT-PCR reads with MiXCR, one row per CDR3 protein. The profile shows hundreds of thousands of distinct CDR3 sequences, 15% to 19% of them singletons. The material was PBMCs from blood, obtained approximately 13 days after vaccination. The V gene is TRBV20-1, the J gene TRBJ2-4; a possible D gene is TRBD2 (6 bases). The TCR comes from a man between 45 and 60 years old who received an inactivated influenza vaccine. The CDR3 DNA follows: TGCAGTGCCCCACTGGGGGGCAAAAACATTCAGTACTTC. This codes for CSAPLGGKNIQYF.